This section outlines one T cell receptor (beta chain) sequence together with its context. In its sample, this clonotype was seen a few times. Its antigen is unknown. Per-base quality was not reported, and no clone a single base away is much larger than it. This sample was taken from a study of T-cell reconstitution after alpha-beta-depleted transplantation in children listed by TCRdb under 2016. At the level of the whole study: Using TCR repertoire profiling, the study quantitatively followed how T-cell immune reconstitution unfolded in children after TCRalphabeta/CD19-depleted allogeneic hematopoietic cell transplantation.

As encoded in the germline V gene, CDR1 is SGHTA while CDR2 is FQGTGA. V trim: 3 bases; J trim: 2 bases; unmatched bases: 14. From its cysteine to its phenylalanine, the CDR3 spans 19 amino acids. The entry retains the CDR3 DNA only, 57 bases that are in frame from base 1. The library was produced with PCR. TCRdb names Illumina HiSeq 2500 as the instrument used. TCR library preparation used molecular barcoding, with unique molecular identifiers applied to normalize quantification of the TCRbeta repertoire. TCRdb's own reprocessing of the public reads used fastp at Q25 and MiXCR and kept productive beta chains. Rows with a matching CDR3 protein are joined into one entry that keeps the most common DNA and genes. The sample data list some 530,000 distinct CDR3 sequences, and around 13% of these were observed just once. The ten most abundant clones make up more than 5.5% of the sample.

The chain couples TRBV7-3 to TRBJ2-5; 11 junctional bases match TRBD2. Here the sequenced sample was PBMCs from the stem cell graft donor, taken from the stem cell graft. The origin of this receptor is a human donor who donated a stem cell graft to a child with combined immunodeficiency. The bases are TGTGCCAGCAGCTTGACTGGACTAGCGGGTCCGGGGGGGCAAGAGACCCAGTACTTC. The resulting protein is CASSLTGLAGPGGQETQYF. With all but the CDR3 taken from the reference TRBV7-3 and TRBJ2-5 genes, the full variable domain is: GAGVSQTPSNKVTEKGKYVELRCDPISGHTALYWYRQSLGQGPEFLIYFQGTGAADDSGLPNDRFFAVRPEGSVSTLKIQRTERGDSAVYLCASSLTGLAGPGGQETQYFGPGTRLLVL.